This TCR beta chain appears in the sequencing data of a study of blood T cells in healthy people across ages. Whole-study results and caveats: Leaving the PBMCs unsorted stopped any conclusive comparison of naive versus antigen-experienced cells. Significant beta diversity loss was already apparent by age approximately 38, declining roughly linearly.

A word on this clonotype: Its matching antigen is unknown.

Investigators took roughly 10 milliliters of peripheral blood from every donor. The second PCR ran about 7 to 12 cycles with a sample-barcoded 5' primer and J-beta primers. In TCRdb, the 5' RACE reads were re-called with MiXCR into one record per CDR3 protein. The sample lists roughly 570,000 distinct CDR3 sequences, 25% to 30% occurring once. Trimming pared 0 bases from V and 1 base from J, leaving 17 bases between. The CDR3 extends over 18 amino acids. Germline CDR1 reads MNHEY; CDR2 reads SVGEGT. The rearrangement uses TRBV6-2 or TRBV6-3 and TRBJ2-3; D ambiguous. What was sequenced was blood. This TCR was recovered from a woman in her 70s in good health. CDR3 sequence: CASSYSISTSPRTDTQYF. The CDR3 bases are TGTGCCAGCAGTTACTCGATTTCTACATCCCCTCGCACAGATACGCAGTATTTT.